Listed below are T cell receptor beta chains from one sample, sequenced in a study of blood T cell repertoires in COVID-19. The table came from immunoSEQ multiplex PCR; TCRdb's copy has only in-frame clones and leaves some out. In the table there are about 150,000 clones, roughly 80% of which are singletons. Sequencing used peripheral blood. These receptors all come from a man aged 80 or over with acute or convalescent COVID-19. The CDR3 runs from the conserved cysteine through the conserved F or W. Fields, in order: clone size, D gene, V gene, J gene, CDR3 DNA, CDR3 protein. D genes are given only for firm matches. Size is stated for part of the rows, as once, few or many counts, or as a class when the clone is expanded.

NA,NA,TRBV9,TRBJ1-2,TGTGCCAGCAGCTTCCGACAGGTCCCGGGCCTCTATGGCTACACCTTC,CASSFRQVPGLYGYTF
NA,TRBD2,TRBV15,TRBJ2-7,TGTGCCACCAGCAGAGATCGGCATAGCGGGACCTACGAGCAGTACTTC,CATSRDRHSGTYEQYF
NA,TRBD1,TRBV6-1,TRBJ1-2,TGTGCCAGCAGTGAAATGCCGGGACAGGGACCCTATGGCTACACCTTC,CASSEMPGQGPYGYTF
NA,TRBD1,TRBV4-2,TRBJ1-1,TGTGCCAGCAGCCCGGGACAGGGCAACACTGAAGCTTTCTTT,CASSPGQGNTEAFF
NA,NA,TRBV6-2/TRBV6-3,TRBJ2-5,TGTGCCAGCAGTTACGGTTTATTGATCCCGGGAAGCCAAGAGACCCAGTACTTC,CASSYGLLIPGSQETQYF
few,NA,TRBV29-1,TRBJ1-1,TGCAGCGTTAAACCGGGATACAACACTGAAGCTTTCTTT,CSVKPGYNTEAFF
NA,NA,TRBV19,TRBJ1-6,TGTGCCAGTAGTATAGATGGGCTGAGATTTTCACCCCTCCACTTT,CASSIDGLRFSPLHF
few,TRBD1,TRBV2,TRBJ2-2,TGTGCCAGCAGTGGGGGACAGGGGGCTCGGGAGCTGTTTTTT,CASSGGQGARELFF
NA,TRBD1,TRBV6-5,TRBJ1-6,TGTGCCAGCAGTTACTCCGGACAGGATGAGTCACCCCTCCACTTT,CASSYSGQDESPLHF
few,NA,TRBV2,TRBJ1-1,TGTGCCAGCAGTGCCCGGACGGGAGTGGGGACTGAAGCTTTCTTT,CASSARTGVGTEAFF